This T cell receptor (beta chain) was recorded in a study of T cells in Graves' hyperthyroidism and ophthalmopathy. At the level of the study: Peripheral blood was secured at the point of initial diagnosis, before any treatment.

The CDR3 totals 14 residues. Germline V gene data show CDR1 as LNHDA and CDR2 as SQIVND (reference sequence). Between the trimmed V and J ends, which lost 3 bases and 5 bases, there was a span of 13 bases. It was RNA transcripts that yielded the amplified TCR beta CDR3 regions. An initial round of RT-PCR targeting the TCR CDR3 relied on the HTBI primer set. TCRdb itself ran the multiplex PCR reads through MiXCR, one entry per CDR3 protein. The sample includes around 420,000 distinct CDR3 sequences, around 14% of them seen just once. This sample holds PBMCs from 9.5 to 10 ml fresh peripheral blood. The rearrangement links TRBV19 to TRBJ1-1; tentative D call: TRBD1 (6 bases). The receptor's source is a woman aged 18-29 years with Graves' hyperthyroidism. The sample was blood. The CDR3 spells CASSMGHGRTEAFF. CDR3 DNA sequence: TGTGCCAGTAGTATGGGACATGGAAGAACTGAAGCTTTCTTT. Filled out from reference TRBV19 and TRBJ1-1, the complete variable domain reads DGGITQSPKYLFRKEGQNVTLSCEQNLNHDAMYWYRQDPGQGLRLIYYSQIVNDFQKGDIAEGYSVSREKKESFPLTVTSAQKNPTAFYLCASSMGHGRTEAFFGQGTRLTVV.